The 4 T cell receptor beta chains listed next were all sequenced from one sample in a study of CD8 T cells in Susac syndrome. When the RNA was reverse transcribed, random hexamers were used with an input of roughly 0.45 to 1 ug. MiXCR, run by TCRdb on the immunoSEQ multiplex PCR reads, gives a single entry per CDR3 protein. Among tens of thousands of distinct CDR3 sequences listed, 85% to 95% were seen once. Material for sequencing was CD8+ T cells from PBMCs. The receptors were gathered from a human donor with Susac syndrome.

V gene TRBV9 combines with J gene TRBJ1-5; D not resolved. The CDR3 runs to 14 residues. The germline gives CDR1 SGDLS, CDR2 YYNGEE. With 0 bases removed from V and 1 base from J, the gap between germline ends came to 5 bases. CDR3 nucleotide sequence: TGTGCCAGCAGCGTAGGATCCAGCAATCAGCCCCAGCATTTT. Translation: CASSVGSSNQPQHF.

The genes are TRBV20-1 and TRBJ1-2; D remains ambiguous. CDR3 length equals 13 residues. In germline, CDR1 is DFQATT, CDR2 SNEGSKA (reference sequence). With 6 bases removed from V and 4 bases from J, the gap between germline ends came to 15 bases. The DNA for the CDR3 is TGCAGTGCGCCTCAGACTTCGGCCTATGGCTACACCTTC. Encoded protein: CSAPQTSAYGYTF.

The gene calls are TRBV7-2 and TRBJ2-3, with D possibly matching TRBD2 (6 bases). Germline assignment: CDR1 SGHTA and CDR2 FQGNSA. Trimming shortened V by 4 bases and J by 11 bases, and 13 bases separated the two germline ends. This CDR3 is 12 amino acids long. CDR3 in amino acids: CASSYGLEGQYF. CDR3 DNA sequence: TGTGCCAGCAGCTACGGGCTGGAGGGGCAGTATTTT.

The chain uses TRBV5-1 and TRBJ2-7; 9 nucleotides agree with TRBD1. The germline V gene has CDR1 SGHRS and CDR2 YFSETQ. Unmatched junction bases numbered 8, after V lost 4 bases and J lost 3 bases. The CDR3 extends over 15 amino acids. In DNA form, the CDR3 reads TGCGCCAGCAGCCAGCGACAGGGGGTACTCTACGAGCAGTACTTC. Protein sequence: CASSQRQGVLYEQYF.